The 8 T cell receptor beta chains below all came from one sample that was sequenced in a study of T cells after yellow fever vaccination. TCRdb independently ran MiXCR on the 5' RACE reads; one entry per CDR3 protein. The table shows some 320,000 distinct CDR3 sequences, with around 11% occurring only once. This sample comprised CD4+ T cells sorted from PBMCs, obtained 45 days after the yellow fever booster vaccination. The receptors originated from a man aged 18 to 29 who received the YFV17D yellow fever vaccine.

This clonotype was detected only a few times. The chain carries TRBV4-3 and TRBJ2-2; a weak D match, TRBD2 (7 bases). Looked up from germline, CDR1 is LGHNA and CDR2 is YSLEER. V lost 7 bases to trimming and J lost 1 base, with 13 bases between them. The CDR3 sequence is 15 residues long. DNA of the CDR3: TGCGCCAGCAAGAGGGGGGGCCGGAACACCGGGGAGCTGTTTTTT. Protein sequence: CASKRGGRNTGELFF.

The chain is built from TRBV19 and TRBJ2-7; 9 bases match TRBD1. The trim removed 4 bases at V and 2 bases at J, leaving 6 bases unmatched. The CDR3 sequence is 15 residues long. CDR1 is LNHDA, CDR2 SQIVND, per germline (reference sequence). CDR3 in DNA: TGTGCCAGTAGTACTCCCCGGGACAGGGCCTACGAGCAGTACTTC. Its protein product is CASSTPRDRAYEQYF.

This clonotype was recorded a few times. The chain recombines TRBV7-6 with TRBJ2-7; D uncertain. Germline-derived CDR1 and CDR2 are SGHVS and FNYEAQ. The CDR3 consists of 14 residues. Trimming left V 7 bases short and J 0 bases short, with 13 bases between. The CDR3 sequence is CASKGSQVSYEQYF. CDR3 in DNA: TGTGCCAGCAAGGGAAGTCAGGTCTCCTACGAGCAGTACTTC.

This clonotype has at least ten counts. The DNA for the CDR3 is TGTGCCAGCAGTGATCTCAGCTCAGAATCACCCCTCCACTTT. It specifies CASSDLSSESPLHF. The chain couples TRBV2 to TRBJ1-6; D is unclear. The V end was cut by 3 bases, the J end by 10 bases, with 13 bases between. CDR1 is SNHLY, CDR2 FYNNEI, per germline. This CDR3 region has 14 residues.

This clonotype was found a few times. The V gene is TRBV7-9, the J gene TRBJ2-7, with a weak D call TRBD2 (5 bases). Germline lookup yields CDR1 SEHNR and CDR2 FQNEAQ (reference sequence). The CDR3 length is 13 residues. Trimming pared 0 bases from V and 7 bases from J, leaving 10 bases between. This CDR3 reads CASSLAGTGEQYF. The CDR3 region has the DNA TGTGCCAGCAGCTTAGCGGGAACGGGAGAGCAGTACTTC.

This chain joins TRBV2 and TRBJ2-3; weak D call: TRBD1 (8 bases). The CDR3 sequence is 14 residues long. With 6 bases removed from V and 2 bases from J, the gap between germline ends came to 12 bases. Germline V CDR1 and CDR2: SNHLY, FYNNEI. The CDR3 DNA reads TGTGCCAGCAGACAGGGGGGGACCACAGATACGCAGTATTTT. This encodes CASRQGGTTDTQYF.

This clonotype has just a few counts. The genes are TRBV20-1 and TRBJ2-2, with TRBD1 matching over 7 bases. V lost 1 base and J lost 7; bases outside the gene matches: 9. Germline V gene sequence: CDR1 DFQATT, CDR2 SNEGSKA (reference sequence). The CDR3 length is 15 residues. CDR3 DNA sequence: TGCAGTGCTAGAGGGAGCAGGGGGTCCATCGGGGAGCTGTTTTTT. It translates to CSARGSRGSIGELFF.

J is TRBJ1-2 and V is TRBV5-4; no clear D gene. V lost 4 bases to trimming and J lost 0 bases, with 13 bases between them. The CDR3 length is 15 residues. In germline, CDR1 is SGHNT, CDR2 YYREEE (reference sequence). The CDR3 DNA is TGTGCCAGCAGCATTGGAGGATCATCTAACTATGGCTACACCTTC. Its translation: CASSIGGSSNYGYTF.